What follows describes a single TCR beta chain. As yet, its antigen is unknown. Patients included in sequencing had previously demonstrated CD8+CD57+ cell expansion by flow cytometry. Acquired aplastic anemia of severe grade affected all patients. Genomic DNA, the template, was used for profiling of the TCR beta VDJ and CDR3. TCRdb fed the reads into MiXCR, producing one record per CDR3 protein. The sample yields just over 450,000 distinct CDR3 sequences, more than 25% seen once. This record comes from a study of CD8+CD57+ T cells in acquired aplastic anemia. Study context: Across the sorted CD4+ and CD8+ cells, DNA amounts averaged about 3 ug.

The ends were cut back, 1 base at V and 2 bases at J, with 9 bases in the middle. From germline, CDR1 is MGHDK and CDR2 SYGVNS. The CDR3 spans 14 residues. General study results and limits: Levels of CD8+ Simpson's diversity were not significantly distinct in patients versus controls.

Sequenced material: sorted CD4+, CD8+, or CD8+CD57+ T cells (not recorded which) from PBMCs. The receptor's source is a human donor with aplastic anemia. The chain carries TRBV25-1 and TRBJ2-7; D gene unclear. The CDR3 DNA is TGTGCCAGCAGTGAATCGGGCGAGGCCTACGAGCAGTACTTC. Amino acid sequence: CASSESGEAYEQYF.